A selection of T cell receptor beta chains follows, all from one sample in a study of radiotherapy plus CTLA-4 blockade in lung cancer. The repertoire was sequenced with immunoSEQ multiplex PCR; TCRdb's copy has only in-frame clones and lacks some. This table has about 76,000 clones, more than 80% appearing once. This specimen was peripheral blood, taken from a patient treated with radiotherapy plus ipilimumab. All receptors derive from a human donor with non-small cell lung cancer who had stable disease on radiotherapy plus ipilimumab. Both conserved end residues are part of each CDR3. The D gene is left open where the match is weak.

J gene	V gene	D gene	CDR3 protein
TRBJ2-1	TRBV15	NA	CATSRDMLQGTDEQFF
TRBJ1-2	TRBV6-5	NA	CASSDGTKDGYTF
TRBJ1-4	TRBV28	NA	CASTVGGTGEKLFF
TRBJ1-4	TRBV9	NA	CASSPRGGSEYNEKLFF
TRBJ2-3	TRBV5-1	TRBD2	CASSLGRLAGGHSTDTQYF
TRBJ1-6	TRBV28	TRBD1	CASSLRGQGNSPLHF
TRBJ2-7	TRBV29-1	TRBD2	CSVEGSSGTAYEQYF
TRBJ2-1	TRBV7-2	NA	CASSLVSSASSYNEQFF
TRBJ2-7	TRBV6-5	TRBD2	CASSYSTSGIYEQYF
TRBJ1-6	TRBV6-1	NA	CASSVTGQSSPLHF
TRBJ1-1	TRBV27	NA	CASRYNTEAFF
TRBJ2-5	TRBV9	NA	CASSYQGGPQETQYF
TRBJ1-3	TRBV30	NA	CAWSEGAKGNTIYF
TRBJ2-1	TRBV30	TRBD1	CAQQPSGGEGIF
TRBJ1-1	TRBV28	NA	CASSTPGGAAEAFF
TRBJ1-5	TRBV6-1	NA	CASSGTVYDQPQHF
TRBJ2-3	TRBV6-6	NA	CASSNIPGDSDTQYF
TRBJ1-1	TRBV9	NA	CASSGRPNTEAFF
TRBJ1-1	TRBV30	NA	CAWSVRKGTEAFF
TRBJ1-1	TRBV14	NA	CASSRPGTSNTEAFF
TRBJ2-2	TRBV5-1	TRBD2	CASSFRSGLAGGTGELFF
TRBJ2-5	TRBV6-5	NA	CASTGETQYF
TRBJ2-7	TRBV16	NA	CASSPSPYEQYF
TRBJ2-1	TRBV6-6	NA	CASSYPIWGDEQFF
TRBJ1-4	TRBV5-6	TRBD1	CASSTGTVQEKLFF
TRBJ1-3	TRBV10-2	NA	CASSEGTLGNTIYF
TRBJ2-7	TRBV28	TRBD2	CARSRGGSSYEQYF
TRBJ1-1	TRBV7-8	TRBD1	CASSYYQGAEAFF